This TCR beta chain was documented in a study of beta chain features in type 1 diabetes. Points from the study as a whole: PCR might preferentially amplify shorter templates, equally in patients and controls. Patients with Type 1 diabetes showed moderately but significantly shorter TCRB CDR3s in all four CD4+ subsets. Insertions at VDJ junctions were less frequent in type 1 diabetes patients. These patients also deleted more nucleotides at the same junctions.

Expressed TCRB transcripts were sequenced, since all the RNA that had been isolated was reverse transcribed. Produced via immunoSEQ multiplex PCR; TCRdb's table is partial and in-frame only. The sample holds 130,000 or so clones; about 8.7% are singletons and the top ten take 0.6% to 0.85%. This CDR3 has 15 residues. Per the germline V gene, CDR1 is KGHSH and CDR2 is LQKENI. V lost 0 bases and J 3 bases, leaving 9 bases between the germline ends. To note about this clone: Its antigen is as yet unknown.

The single heparinised draw taken from each donor contained roughly 100 mL of blood on average. This receptor was taken from a man aged 18 to 29 in good health. The chain combines TRBV18 with TRBJ2-1, with D tentatively TRBD1 (5 bases). The sample taken for sequencing was central memory CD4+ T cells from blood. CDR3 amino acids: CASSPPSRDYNEQFF. CDR3 nucleotide sequence: TGTGCCAGCTCACCACCGTCCAGGGACTACAATGAGCAGTTCTTC.